The 25 T cell receptor beta chains below were found in one sample sequenced in a study of cytomegalovirus exposure and HLA in healthy donors. Vbeta (60) and Jbeta (13) primers were used in the PCR. Generated by immunoSEQ multiplex PCR, the TCRdb table keeps only in-frame clones and is missing some. The data show 150,000 to 200,000 clones, with about 80% seen just once and about 1.3% held by the top ten. The material sequenced was PBMCs. These receptors originate from a woman aged 45 to 65 in good health and CMV-seronegative.

The gene calls are TRBV5-4 and TRBJ1-5; maybe TRBD1 (6 bases). Trimming removed 0 bases at V and 8 bases at J, with 12 bases between. This CDR3 has 14 amino acids. CDR1 is SGHNT and CDR2 is YYREEE in the germline V gene (reference sequence). In nucleotides, the CDR3 is TGTGCCAGCAGCTTGGACCCCGAGGGGGAGCCCCAGCATTTT. It translates to CASSLDPEGEPQHF. Filled out from reference TRBV5-4 and TRBJ1-5, the complete variable domain reads ETGVTQSPTHLIKTRGQQVTLRCSSQSGHNTVSWYQQALGQGPQFIFQYYREEENGRGNFPPRFSGLQFPNYSSELNVNALELDDSALYLCASSLDPEGEPQHFGDGTRLSIL.

The V gene is TRBV2, the J gene TRBJ1-5; D gene unclear. The CDR3 runs 16 residues. The germline V gene encodes CDR1 SNHLY and CDR2 FYNNEI. Trimming took 2 bases from V and 1 from J, leaving 12 bases between them. CDR3 sequence: CASSEWYGLSNQPQHF. The DNA for the CDR3 is TGTGCCAGCAGTGAATGGTACGGGTTGAGCAATCAGCCCCAGCATTTT.

The genes are TRBV6-5 and TRBJ1-6; D perhaps matches TRBD1 (5 bases). V lost 5 bases and J 9 bases, leaving 17 bases between the germline ends. Looked up from germline, CDR1 is MNHEY and CDR2 is SVGAGI. The length of the CDR3 is 15 residues. The CDR3 DNA is TGTGCCAGCAGTACCCCAACGGGACTTGGTTCACCCCTCCACTTT. Encoded protein: CASSTPTGLGSPLHF.

The gene calls are TRBV7-2 and TRBJ2-7; the match to TRBD1 covers 9 bases. J was trimmed by 3 bases and V by 1 base; bases with no gene match: 4. Germline V gene data show CDR1 as SGHTA and CDR2 as FQGNSA. The CDR3 covers 15 residues. The CDR3, as DNA: TGTGCCAGCAGCTTAGTAACAGGGGGCGGCTACGAGCAGTACTTC. This gives the protein CASSLVTGGGYEQYF.

The chain joins TRBV7-2 to TRBJ2-1; 7 bases fit TRBD2. The CDR3 contains 18 residues. The trim removed 1 base at V and 2 bases at J, leaving 11 bases unmatched. Germline CDR1 SGHTA, CDR2 FQGNSA. CDR3 sequence reads: CASSLDRVSAGAYNEQFF. CDR3 DNA sequence: TGTGCCAGCAGCTTAGACCGCGTTTCGGCGGGGGCCTACAATGAGCAGTTCTTC.

This clone was seen only once. The chain couples TRBV27 to TRBJ2-7; D remains unclear. Trimming removed 4 bases from V and 3 bases from J, with 19 bases in between. The CDR3 has 16 residues. CDR1 is MNHEY and CDR2 is SMNVEV in the germline V gene (reference sequence). The CDR3 loop is CASSWAPQALIYEQYF. The CDR3 region has the DNA TGTGCCAGCAGTTGGGCACCCCAGGCCCTAATCTACGAGCAGTACTTC.

In DNA, the CDR3 is TGTGCCTGGAGCCTAGCCCGGGGAGGTAGCGGGAAGGGAACCAATGAGCAGTTCTTC. Translated, it gives CAWSLARGGSGKGTNEQFF. The chain has TRBV30 and TRBJ2-1; 8 nucleotides align to TRBD2. The germline gives CDR1 GTSNPN, CDR2 SVGIG (reference sequence). CDR3 length equals 19 residues. The trim removed 3 bases at V and 6 bases at J, leaving 22 bases unmatched.

This clone was seen a single time. The chain carries TRBV28 and TRBJ2-1, with no clear D. The CDR3 covers 11 residues. Trimming left V 6 bases short and J 10 bases short, with 10 bases between. From germline, CDR1 is MDHEN and CDR2 SYDVKM. This chain's CDR3 is CASSRLLEQFF. As DNA, the CDR3 is TGTGCCAGCAGCCGACTCCTGGAGCAGTTCTTC.

The rearrangement uses TRBV4-3 and TRBJ2-7; 7 positions agree with TRBD2. The CDR3 contains 15 residues. The V gene's germline CDR1 is LGHNA and CDR2 YSLEER. V shed 2 bases, J shed 2 bases, and the junction held 6 bases outside the gene matches. The CDR3 nucleotides read TGCGCCAGCAGCCAATTGGCTAGCGGCCCCTACGAGCAGTACTTC. It encodes CASSQLASGPYEQYF.

V gene TRBV4-1 combines with J gene TRBJ2-1; 10 bases align to TRBD2. V trimming: 5 bases; J trimming: 8 bases; junction bases outside the gene matches: 12. The germline V gene has CDR1 MGHRA and CDR2 YSYEKL. The CDR3 runs 16 residues. The CDR3 region is CASSKRGLAGEDEQFF. CDR3 DNA: TGCGCCAGCAGCAAAAGGGGGCTAGCGGGGGAGGATGAGCAGTTCTTC.

V is TRBV6-5 and J is TRBJ1-2; possible D gene TRBD1, 5 bases. Germline loops: CDR1 MNHEY, CDR2 SVGAGI. Trimming left V 6 bases short and J 4 bases short, with 9 bases between. The CDR3 covers 12 residues. The CDR3: CASRRQSYGYTF. CDR3 nucleotide sequence: TGTGCCAGCAGGCGACAGTCCTATGGCTACACCTTC.

The chain couples TRBV6-5 to TRBJ2-1, with unresolved D. Per germline, CDR1 MNHEY and CDR2 SVGAGI. Trimming stripped 10 bases from V and 4 bases from J, with 20 bases between. CDR3 size: 15 residues. The CDR3 DNA is TGTGCCACCCGTGCGTGGGCACCCGATTACAATGAGCAGTTCTTC. Translation gives CATRAWAPDYNEQFF.

The chain joins TRBV5-4 to TRBJ1-1; TRBD1 agrees at 9 bases. CDR3 size: 16 residues. The V segment lost 4 bases and the J segment 5 bases; nucleotides outside the gene matches: 12. Germline V gene lookup returns CDR1 SGHNT and CDR2 YYREEE (reference sequence). Here the CDR3 reads CASSPWAVGTGTEAFF. The CDR3 coding sequence is TGTGCCAGCAGCCCTTGGGCCGTCGGGACAGGGACTGAAGCTTTCTTT.

CDR3 in DNA: TGTGCCAGCAGCTTAGCGGGGGGACTAGCGGGGTCCTACCTCACAGATACGCAGTATTTT. Protein product: CASSLAGGLAGSYLTDTQYF. The chain has TRBV7-6 and TRBJ2-3, with 13 bases aligning to TRBD2. The V and J ends lost 0 bases and 2 bases, in that order; junction bases with no gene match: 11. Germline V gene data show CDR1 as SGHVS and CDR2 as FNYEAQ. There are 20 residues in the CDR3.

The V and J genes are TRBV15 and TRBJ2-7; TRBD1 aligns across 10 bases. CDR3 length: 14 amino acids. The ends lost 5 bases at V and 4 bases at J; junction bases unmatched: 5. CDR1 is LNHNV and CDR2 is YYDKDF in the germline V gene (reference sequence). The CDR3 coding sequence is TGTGCCACCAGCCGGGGACAGGGGTTGTACGAGCAGTACTTC. Translating gives CATSRGQGLYEQYF.

The chain combines TRBV4-1 with TRBJ2-7; D might be TRBD2 (6 bases). The length of the CDR3 is 15 residues. Trimming took off 2 bases at V and 5 bases at J, with 16 bases between the two ends. Germline V gene data show CDR1 as MGHRA and CDR2 as YSYEKL. Here the CDR3 DNA reads TGCGCCAGCAGCCAACGGGGCGGGGACTTCCACGAGCAGTACTTC. Translating it yields CASSQRGGDFHEQYF.

This rearrangement joins TRBV19 to TRBJ2-7; 7 bases line up with TRBD1. The V and J ends lost 0 bases and 3 bases, in that order; junction bases with no gene match: 5. The CDR3 loop spans 15 amino acids. In germline, CDR1 is LNHDA, CDR2 SQIVND (reference sequence). The chain's CDR3 is CASSIDRGIYYEQYF. Written as DNA, the CDR3 is TGTGCCAGTAGTATAGACAGGGGGATTTACTACGAGCAGTACTTC.

The chain is built from TRBV7-2 and TRBJ1-1; D is ambiguous. The V and J ends lost 3 bases and 0 bases respectively, with 8 bases between them. The CDR3 has 14 residues. The germline V gene encodes CDR1 SGHTA and CDR2 FQGNSA. The CDR3 nucleotides are TGTGCCAGCAGCTTGACAAGACTGAACACTGAAGCTTTCTTT. Its translation is CASSLTRLNTEAFF.

V and J are TRBV27 and TRBJ1-1; 7 nucleotides match TRBD1. With 0 bases clipped from V and 9 bases from J, the junction kept 16 bases outside the gene matches. The CDR3 runs to 17 residues. CDR1 and CDR2 (germline): MNHEY, SMNVEV (reference sequence). CDR3 sequence reads: CASSLSFNARDRAKAFF. CDR3 nucleotide sequence: TGTGCCAGCAGTTTATCGTTTAACGCTAGAGACAGGGCTAAAGCTTTCTTT.

This chain links TRBV7-7 with TRBJ1-1; D is unclear. Trimming shortened V by 5 bases and J by 8 bases, and 15 bases separated the two germline ends. Germline V gene lookup returns CDR1 SSHAT and CDR2 FNYEAQ (reference sequence). CDR3 length: 13 amino acids. CDR3 in amino acids: CASSPSVRSEAFF. The CDR3 DNA reads as TGTGCCAGCAGCCCCTCGGTCCGCTCAGAAGCTTTCTTT. Combining the CDR3 with reference TRBV7-7 and TRBJ1-1 gives the whole variable domain GAGVSQSPRYKVTKRGQDVTLRCDPISSHATLYWYQQALGQGPEFLTYFNYEAQPDKSGLPSDRFSAERPEGSISTLTIQRTEQRDSAMYRCASSPSVRSEAFFGQGTRLTVV.

The chain links TRBV5-8 to TRBJ1-2; 12 nucleotides align to TRBD1. The length of the CDR3 is 18 residues. V lost 4 bases and J lost 3; bases outside the gene matches: 13. Germline V CDR1 and CDR2: SGHTS, YDEGEE. CDR3 coding DNA: TGTGCCAGCAGCCGTACATGGGACAGGGGGCGCCGGGACTATGGCTACACCTTC. Its protein product is CASSRTWDRGRRDYGYTF.

The rearrangement links TRBV28 to TRBJ2-2; 9 bases align to TRBD1. CDR3 length: 17 amino acids. J gave up 6 bases and V 5 bases, and 13 bases lay outside the gene matches. Germline lookup yields CDR1 MDHEN and CDR2 SYDVKM. The CDR3 DNA follows: TGTGCCAGCAGTCCCTCACGCGGGACAGGGAGCCCCGGGGAGCTGTTTTTT. Protein product: CASSPSRGTGSPGELFF.

The V call is TRBV29-1, the J call TRBJ2-1; 7 positions match TRBD1. J gave up 0 bases and V 4 bases, and 6 bases lay outside the gene matches. The CDR3 runs 15 residues. CDR1 is SQVTM, CDR2 ANQGSEA, per germline. The CDR3 protein is CSVGDSLLSYNEQFF. CDR3 coding DNA: TGCAGCGTTGGGGACAGCCTCCTCTCCTACAATGAGCAGTTCTTC.

This sequence joins TRBV28 and TRBJ2-4, with D perhaps matching TRBD1 (5 bases). Deletions cut 3 bases from V and 7 bases from J, with 13 bases between. CDR1 and CDR2 from the germline V gene are MDHEN and SYDVKM. The CDR3 consists of 14 residues. The CDR3 loop reads CASSLDGAANIQYF. In DNA form, the CDR3 reads TGTGCCAGCAGTTTGGATGGGGCGGCTAACATTCAGTACTTC.

In DNA, the CDR3 is TGTGCCAGCAGAGGGGATCACAATGAGCAGTTCTTC. This gives the protein CASRGDHNEQFF. The J gene is TRBJ2-1, the V gene TRBV6-5; D is perhaps TRBD1 (5 bases). The CDR3 spans 12 residues. V gave up 6 bases and J gave up 5 bases, with 8 bases separating them. Germline CDR1 reads MNHEY; CDR2 reads SVGAGI.